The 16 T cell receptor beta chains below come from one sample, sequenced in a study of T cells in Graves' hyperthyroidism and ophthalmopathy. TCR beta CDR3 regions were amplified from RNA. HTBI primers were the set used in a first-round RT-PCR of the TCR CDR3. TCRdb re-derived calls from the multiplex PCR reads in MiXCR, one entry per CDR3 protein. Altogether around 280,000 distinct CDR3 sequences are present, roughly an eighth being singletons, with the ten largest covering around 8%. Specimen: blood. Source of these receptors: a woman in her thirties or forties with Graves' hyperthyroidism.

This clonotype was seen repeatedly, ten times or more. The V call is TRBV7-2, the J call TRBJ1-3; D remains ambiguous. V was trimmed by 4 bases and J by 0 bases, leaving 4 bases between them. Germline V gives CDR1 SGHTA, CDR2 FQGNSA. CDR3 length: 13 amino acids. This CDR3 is CASSSTSGNTIYF. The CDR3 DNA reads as TGTGCCAGCAGCTCCACCTCTGGAAACACCATATATTTT.

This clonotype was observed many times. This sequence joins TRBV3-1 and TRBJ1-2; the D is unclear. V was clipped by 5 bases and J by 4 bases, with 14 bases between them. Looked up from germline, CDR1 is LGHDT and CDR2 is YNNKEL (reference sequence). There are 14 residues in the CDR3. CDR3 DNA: TGTGCCAGCAGCTACCGGGAGGGCGGCTATGGCTACACCTTC. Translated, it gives CASSYREGGYGYTF.

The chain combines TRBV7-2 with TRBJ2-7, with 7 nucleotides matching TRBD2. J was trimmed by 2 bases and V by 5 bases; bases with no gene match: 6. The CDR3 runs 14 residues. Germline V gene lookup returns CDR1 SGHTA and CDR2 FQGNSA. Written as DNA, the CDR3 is TGTGCCAGCAGCCCCTGGGAGGGTCCCTACGAGCAGTACTTC. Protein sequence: CASSPWEGPYEQYF.

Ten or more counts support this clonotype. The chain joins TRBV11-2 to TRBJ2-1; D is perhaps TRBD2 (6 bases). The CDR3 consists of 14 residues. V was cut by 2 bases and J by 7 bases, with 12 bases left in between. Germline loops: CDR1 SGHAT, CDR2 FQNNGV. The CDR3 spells CASSLWGSGNEQFF. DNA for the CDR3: TGTGCCAGCAGCTTATGGGGGAGCGGGAATGAGCAGTTCTTC.

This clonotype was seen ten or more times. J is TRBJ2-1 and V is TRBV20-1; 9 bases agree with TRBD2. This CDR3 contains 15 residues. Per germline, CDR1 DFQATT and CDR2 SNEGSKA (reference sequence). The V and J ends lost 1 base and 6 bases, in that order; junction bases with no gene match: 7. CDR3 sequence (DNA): TGCAGTGCTAGAGCCCCGACTAGCGGAGGCAATGAGCAGTTCTTC. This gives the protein CSARAPTSGGNEQFF.

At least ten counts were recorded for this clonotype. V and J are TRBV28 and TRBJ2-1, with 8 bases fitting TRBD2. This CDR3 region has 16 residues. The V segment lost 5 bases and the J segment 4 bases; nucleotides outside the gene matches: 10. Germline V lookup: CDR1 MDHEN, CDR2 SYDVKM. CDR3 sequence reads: CASSAYTSGNYNEQFF. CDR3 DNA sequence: TGTGCCAGCAGTGCCTACACTAGCGGAAATTACAATGAGCAGTTCTTC.

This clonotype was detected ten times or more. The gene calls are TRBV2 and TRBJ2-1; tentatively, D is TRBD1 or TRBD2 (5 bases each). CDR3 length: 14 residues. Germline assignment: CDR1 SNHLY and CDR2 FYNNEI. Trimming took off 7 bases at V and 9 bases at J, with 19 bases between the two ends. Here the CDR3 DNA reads TGTGCCAGCATATACGCTTCTTGGGGGATTGAGCAGTTCTTC. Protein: CASIYASWGIEQFF.

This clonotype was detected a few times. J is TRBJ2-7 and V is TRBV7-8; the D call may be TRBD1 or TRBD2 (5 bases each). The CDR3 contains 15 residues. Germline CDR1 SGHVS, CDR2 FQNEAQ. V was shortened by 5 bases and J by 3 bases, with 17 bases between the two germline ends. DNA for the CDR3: TGTGCCAGCAGCGAAACAAAGGGACGGGGCTACGAGCAGTACTTC. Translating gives CASSETKGRGYEQYF. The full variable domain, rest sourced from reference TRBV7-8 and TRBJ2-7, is GAGVSQSPRYKVAKRGQDVALRCDPISGHVSLFWYQQALGQGPEFLTYFQNEAQLDKSGLPSDRFFAERPEGSVSTLKIQRTQQEDSAVYLCASSETKGRGYEQYFGPGTRLTVT.

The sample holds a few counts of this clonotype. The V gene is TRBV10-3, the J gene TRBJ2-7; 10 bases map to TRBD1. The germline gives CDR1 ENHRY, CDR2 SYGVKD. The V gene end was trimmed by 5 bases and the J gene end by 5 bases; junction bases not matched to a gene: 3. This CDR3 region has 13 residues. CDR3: CAISPGTGDEQYF. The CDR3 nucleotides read TGTGCCATCAGTCCGGGGACAGGGGACGAGCAGTACTTC.

CDR3 nucleotides: TGTGCCACCAGCAGAGATGGGGCGGATTCACCCCTCCACTTT. This encodes CATSRDGADSPLHF. The chain uses TRBV15 and TRBJ1-6, with a possible D match to TRBD1 (5 bases). There are 14 residues in the CDR3. Germline CDR1 is LNHNV and CDR2 is YYDKDF (reference sequence). V lost 0 bases, J lost 8 bases, and 8 bases lay in between.

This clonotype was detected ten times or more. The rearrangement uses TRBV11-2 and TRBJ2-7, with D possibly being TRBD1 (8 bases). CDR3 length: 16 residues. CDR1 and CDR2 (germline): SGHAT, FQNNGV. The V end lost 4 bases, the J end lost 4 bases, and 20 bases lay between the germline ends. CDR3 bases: TGTGCCAGCAGCTGGGCGGGGGTAACAGGGGGTTACGAGCAGTACTTC. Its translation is CASSWAGVTGGYEQYF.

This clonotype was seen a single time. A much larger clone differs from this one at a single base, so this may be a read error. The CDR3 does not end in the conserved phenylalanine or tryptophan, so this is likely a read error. In nucleotides, the CDR3 is TGTGCCAGCAGACCTAGGGCCTTCCTGGGGCGGGAGACCCAGTACTCC. It encodes CASRPRAFLGRETQYS. This chain connects TRBV3-1 to TRBJ2-5, with a possible D match to TRBD1 (5 bases). This CDR3 comprises 16 residues. The V end lost 6 bases, the J end lost 5 bases, and 22 bases lay between the germline ends. The germline CDR1 and CDR2 sequences are LGHDT and YNNKEL (reference sequence).

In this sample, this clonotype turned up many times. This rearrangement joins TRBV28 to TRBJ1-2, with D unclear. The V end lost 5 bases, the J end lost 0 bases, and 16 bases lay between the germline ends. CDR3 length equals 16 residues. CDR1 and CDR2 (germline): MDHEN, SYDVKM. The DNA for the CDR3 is TGTGCCAGCAGTACCCAGGTGGGGAGAGCTAACTATGGCTACACCTTC. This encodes CASSTQVGRANYGYTF.

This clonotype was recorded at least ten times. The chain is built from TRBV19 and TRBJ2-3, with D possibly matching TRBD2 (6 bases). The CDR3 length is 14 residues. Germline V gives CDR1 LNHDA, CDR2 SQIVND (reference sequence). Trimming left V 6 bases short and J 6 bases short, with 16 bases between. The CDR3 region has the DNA TGTGCCAGTAGCACCGGGAGCTCCTCCGATACGCAGTATTTT. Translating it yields CASSTGSSSDTQYF.

As DNA, the CDR3 is TGTGCCAGCAGCGAAATGCTAATGAACACTGAAGCTTTCTTT. This codes for CASSEMLMNTEAFF. The chain joins TRBV9 to TRBJ1-1; D not resolved. This CDR3 is 14 amino acids long. Germline-derived CDR1 and CDR2 are SGDLS and YYNGEE. V was clipped by 3 bases and J by 0 bases, with 9 bases between them. Based on the CDR3 plus reference TRBV9 and TRBJ1-1, the full variable domain is DSGVTQTPKHLITATGQRVTLRCSPRSGDLSVYWYQQSLDQGLQFLIQYYNGEERAKGNILERFSAQQFPDLHSELNLSSLELGDSALYFCASSEMLMNTEAFFGQGTRLTVV.

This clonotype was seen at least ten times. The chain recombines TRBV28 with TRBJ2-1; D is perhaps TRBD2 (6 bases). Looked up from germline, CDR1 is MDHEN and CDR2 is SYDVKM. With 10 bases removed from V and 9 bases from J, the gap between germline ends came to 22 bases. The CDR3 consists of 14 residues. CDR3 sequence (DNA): TGTGCCACCGGACCGGGGGAGGAGTACGCTGAGCAGTTCTTC. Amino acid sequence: CATGPGEEYAEQFF.